The 15 T cell receptor beta chains given below trace back to one sample, sequenced in a study of blood T cell repertoires in COVID-19. The protocol was immunoSEQ multiplex PCR, while the TCRdb copy is restricted to in-frame clones and leaves out a portion. Here the sample spans about 300,000 clones, about nine tenths being singletons. The sequenced sample consisted of PBMCs or T cells enriched from blood (not recorded which). The receptors here all came from a woman between 35 and 50 years old who had recovered from COVID-19.

The gene calls are TRBV6-5 and TRBJ2-3, with 8 bases aligning to TRBD2. Germline CDR1 reads MNHEY; CDR2 reads SVGAGI. The CDR3 length is 15 residues. Germline trimming cut 7 bases from V and 1 base from J; bases unmatched to any gene: 7. CDR3 nucleotides: TGTGCCAGCACCAACGGGCGGGAGGGCACAGATACGCAGTATTTT. Protein product: CASTNGREGTDTQYF.

The gene calls are TRBV5-1 and TRBJ1-3, with a possible D match to TRBD1 (5 bases). The germline V gene has CDR1 SGHRS and CDR2 YFSETQ. V was cut by 4 bases and J by 0 bases, with 8 bases left in between. The CDR3 has 14 residues. The CDR3, as DNA: TGCGCCAGCAGCGGGGCCCACTCTGGAAACACCATATATTTT. As protein: CASSGAHSGNTIYF.

With respect to this clone: The sample contains more than one DNA sequence encoding this CDR3. The chain couples TRBV5-1 to TRBJ1-1, with 7 bases lining up with TRBD1. This CDR3 contains 13 residues. CDR1 is SGHRS, CDR2 YFSETQ, per germline. After removal of 4 bases from V and 1 base from J, the junction contained 1 base not matched to a gene. CDR3 in DNA: TGCGCCAGCAGCCGGGACAGGAACACTGAAGCTTTCTTT. As protein: CASSRDRNTEAFF.

The chain has TRBV19 and TRBJ1-5; 7 bases fit TRBD1. This CDR3 has 15 amino acids. With 3 bases clipped from V and 0 bases from J, the junction kept 2 bases outside the gene matches. CDR1 and CDR2 (germline): LNHDA, SQIVND (reference sequence). The CDR3, as DNA: TGTGCCAGTAGTATCCCAGGGGGTAGCAATCAGCCCCAGCATTTT. This codes for CASSIPGGSNQPQHF.

The V call is TRBV5-1, the J call TRBJ1-3; 8 positions agree with TRBD1. CDR3 size: 17 residues. Germline CDR1 SGHRS, CDR2 YFSETQ. V lost 0 bases to trimming and J lost 3 bases; unmatched junction nucleotides: 8. CDR3 sequence (DNA): TGCGCCAGCAGCTTGGATGGCAGGGGGCTTCTTGGAAACACCATATATTTT. This codes for CASSLDGRGLLGNTIYF.

This chain connects TRBV6-5 to TRBJ1-1; no reliable D call. The CDR3 runs 13 residues. CDR1 and CDR2 (germline): MNHEY, SVGAGI. The ends were cut back, 6 bases at V and 1 base at J, with 9 bases in the middle. The chain's CDR3 is CASRPLGNTEAFF. Here the CDR3 DNA reads TGTGCCAGCAGGCCCCTCGGGAACACTGAAGCTTTCTTT.

The V and J genes are TRBV5-1 and TRBJ2-5; TRBD2 aligns across 10 bases. The germline CDR1 and CDR2 sequences are SGHRS and YFSETQ. V trimming: 1 base; J trimming: 3 bases; junction bases outside the gene matches: 12. The CDR3 consists of 18 residues. CDR3 amino acids: CASSLSASGGPSKETQYF. The CDR3 DNA reads as TGCGCCAGCAGCTTGTCAGCTAGCGGGGGACCTTCGAAAGAGACCCAGTACTTC. Filled out from reference TRBV5-1 and TRBJ2-5, the complete variable domain reads KAGVTQTPRYLIKTRGQQVTLSCSPISGHRSVSWYQQTPGQGLQFLFEYFSETQRNKGNFPGRFSGRQFSNSRSEMNVSTLELGDSALYLCASSLSASGGPSKETQYFGPGTRLLVL.

This chain joins TRBV19 and TRBJ1-4; 8 bases line up with TRBD1. The CDR3 has 18 amino acids. Germline assignment: CDR1 LNHDA and CDR2 SQIVND (reference sequence). With 6 bases clipped from V and 0 bases from J, the junction kept 12 bases outside the gene matches. The DNA of the CDR3 is TGTGCCAGTAGAAGATCGACAGGGGAGCGCGCAACTAATGAAAAACTGTTTTTT. The encoded protein is CASRRSTGERATNEKLFF.

DNA of the CDR3: TGTGCCAGCAGCTTTTCGGGGAGCTATGGCTACACCTTC. Protein product: CASSFSGSYGYTF. The chain has TRBV5-4 and TRBJ1-2, with no clear D. V lost 2 bases, J lost 4 bases, and 9 bases lay in between. Germline V gene data show CDR1 as SGHNT and CDR2 as YYREEE (reference sequence). This CDR3 comprises 13 residues.

The chain links TRBV4-1 to TRBJ1-4; D is possibly TRBD1 (6 bases). Germline V CDR1 and CDR2: MGHRA, YSYEKL. V lost 1 base and J lost 12, with 15 bases in between. This CDR3 comprises 14 residues. The CDR3 sequence is CASSQGSGDVELFF. The CDR3 nucleotides read TGCGCCAGCAGCCAAGGTTCAGGGGATGTTGAACTGTTTTTT.

This chain uses TRBV5-1 with TRBJ1-1; a possible D gene is TRBD1 (6 bases). From germline, CDR1 is SGHRS and CDR2 YFSETQ. This CDR3 is 15 amino acids long. Trimming removed 0 bases at V and 1 base at J, with 10 bases between. CDR3 DNA sequence: TGCGCCAGCAGCTTGGAGGGACACTCGAACACTGAAGCTTTCTTT. Translating it yields CASSLEGHSNTEAFF.

The V and J genes are TRBV25-1 and TRBJ2-2; no firm D call. Trimming removed 1 base from V and 4 bases from J, with 10 bases in between. Looked up from germline, CDR1 is MGHDK and CDR2 is SYGVNS. The CDR3 sequence is 15 residues long. The CDR3 is CASSELVSGTGELFF. For the CDR3, the DNA is TGTGCCAGCAGTGAATTAGTGTCGGGCACCGGGGAGCTGTTTTTT.

The chain uses TRBV2 and TRBJ1-5; 7 nucleotides match TRBD1. This CDR3 region has 14 residues. CDR1 SNHLY and CDR2 FYNNEI come from the germline V gene. V lost 6 bases, J lost 6 bases, and 8 bases stayed unmatched. The CDR3 DNA sequence: TGTGCCAGCAGCCCACGGGACAGAGCTCAGCCCCAGCATTTT. Its translation is CASSPRDRAQPQHF.

The J gene is TRBJ1-1, the V gene TRBV29-1, with D maybe TRBD1 (5 bases). Trimming took off 4 bases at V and 6 bases at J, with 15 bases between the two ends. The CDR3 spans 13 residues. Germline V gene lookup returns CDR1 SQVTM and CDR2 ANQGSEA. CDR3 nucleotide sequence: TGCAGCGTTGTGGGTCCAGGGATGGCTGAAGCTTTCTTT. Amino acid sequence: CSVVGPGMAEAFF.

This clone was seen just once. The chain has TRBV7-2 and TRBJ1-2; TRBD1 agrees at 9 bases. The germline V gene has CDR1 SGHTA and CDR2 FQGNSA. J lost 4 bases, V lost 5 bases, and 5 bases had no gene match. The CDR3 totals 14 residues. CDR3 protein: CASSRTTGGYGYTF. The CDR3 nucleotides read TGTGCCAGCAGCCGGACGACAGGGGGCTATGGCTACACCTTC.